This T cell receptor beta chain was obtained from a study of T cells after yellow fever vaccination. Regarding the study as a whole: Weaker overall, the secondary response nonetheless peaked faster (day 5 versus 15). Among primary-vaccination clones, most reappeared after the booster, at approximately 96% for CD4 and approximately 88% for CD8.

The CDR3 is 14 amino acids. Germline V lookup: CDR1 MNHNY, CDR2 SVGAGI (reference sequence). V was clipped by 2 bases and J by 1 base, with 7 bases between them. In this sample, this clonotype turned up a few times. Its antigen is currently unknown. TCRdb itself ran the 5' RACE reads through MiXCR, one entry per CDR3 protein. The repertoire holds about 300,000 distinct CDR3 sequences, with 8.7% as singletons. J is TRBJ2-3 and V is TRBV6-6; D is perhaps TRBD1 (5 bases). The source was CD4+ T cells sorted from PBMCs, collected 5 days after the yellow fever booster vaccination. This TCR was sampled from a man between 18 and 35 years old who received the YFV17D yellow fever vaccine. The CDR3, as DNA: TGTGCCAGCAGTTACGCCAGGGGCACAGATACGCAGTATTTT. It codes for CASSYARGTDTQYF.